This T cell receptor (beta chain) was recorded in a study of T cell repertoires in ileal Crohn's disease. Study-level points and caveats: Clonality above 26.8% at surgery always came with endoscopic recurrence. Clonal expansions were more frequent in active smokers than non-smokers at surgery. Sorted CD8 T cells held more high-frequency clones than CD4.

Trimming removed 5 bases from V and 5 bases from J, with 25 bases in between. The CDR3 has 19 amino acids. Germline CDR1 LGHNT, CDR2 FRNRAP. TCRB immunosequencing input was about 520 nanograms of biopsy DNA per sample. Sequencing was performed with immunoSEQ multiplex PCR; in TCRdb, only in-frame clones are kept and a portion is missing. The data contain 4,000 or so clones, roughly four fifths of them singletons. In the case of this clone: Its specificity is unknown.

Sequences were obtained from ileal tissue. V gene TRBV12-5 combines with J gene TRBJ2-6; the D gene is possibly TRBD1 (5 bases). The clonotype was recovered from an adult with Crohn's disease. In DNA, the CDR3 is TGTGCTAGTGGTCTACATATTTTGCAAGGACAAAGTCGGGCCAACGTCCTGACTTTC. Protein product: CASGLHILQGQSRANVLTF.